This T cell receptor (beta chain) originates from a study of PD-1 blockade in classical Hodgkin lymphoma. For this clone: The antigen is unknown.

The study, taken as a whole, reports: CD4+ TCR diversity rose significantly by C4D1, and CD8+ TCR diversity did not. The drivers behind the repertoire differences, possibly disease activity or prior therapy, remain undefined.

Patients all relapsed after autologous stem cell transplantation, and there was variation in brentuximab vedotin exposure. Classification of best responses gave complete response, partial response or progressive disease. The CDR3 loop spans 15 amino acids. CDR1 is SGHTA, CDR2 FQGNSA, per germline. V lost 5 bases, J lost 1 base, and 5 bases stayed unmatched. TCRdb's table, derived via immunoSEQ multiplex PCR, lists solely in-frame clones and lacks some. This sample has about 100,000 clones, with more than 85% found just once. The chain combines TRBV7-2 with TRBJ1-1; 9 bases map to TRBD1. This clonotype originated in a human donor with classical Hodgkin lymphoma. The material sequenced was peripheral blood mononuclear cells (PBMCs), taken before the second cycle of nivolumab. In DNA, the CDR3 is TGTGCCAGCAGCACCCCGGACAGGGGGAACACTGAAGCTTTCTTT. Translated, it gives CASSTPDRGNTEAFF.